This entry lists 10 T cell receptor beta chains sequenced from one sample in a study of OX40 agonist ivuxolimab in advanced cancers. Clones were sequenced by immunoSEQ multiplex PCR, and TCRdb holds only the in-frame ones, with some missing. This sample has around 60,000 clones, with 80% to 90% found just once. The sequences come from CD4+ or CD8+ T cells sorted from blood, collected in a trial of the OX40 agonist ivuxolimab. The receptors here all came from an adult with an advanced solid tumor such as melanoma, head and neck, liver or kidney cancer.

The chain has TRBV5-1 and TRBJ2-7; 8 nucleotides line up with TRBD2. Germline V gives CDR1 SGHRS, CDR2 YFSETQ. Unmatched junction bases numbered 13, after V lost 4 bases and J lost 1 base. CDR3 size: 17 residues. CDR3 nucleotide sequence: TGCGCCAGCAGCGGGGACGCGGCGGGGGGCCAATCCTACGAGCAGTACTTC. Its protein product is CASSGDAAGGQSYEQYF.

This CDR3 reads CASSLDPVNTEAFF. As DNA, the CDR3 is TGTGCCAGCAGCTTAGATCCGGTGAACACTGAAGCTTTCTTT. V and J are TRBV7-2 and TRBJ1-1; D not certain. The CDR3 covers 14 residues. Trimming removed 1 base at V and 0 bases at J, with 6 bases between. Germline CDR1 and CDR2: SGHTA and FQGNSA. The full variable domain, in which reference TRBV7-2 and TRBJ1-1 provide the parts outside the CDR3, is GAGVSQSPSNKVTEKGKDVELRCDPISGHTALYWYRQSLGQGLEFLIYFQGNSAPDKSGLPSDRFSAERTGGSVSTLTIQRTQQEDSAVYLCASSLDPVNTEAFFGQGTRLTVV.

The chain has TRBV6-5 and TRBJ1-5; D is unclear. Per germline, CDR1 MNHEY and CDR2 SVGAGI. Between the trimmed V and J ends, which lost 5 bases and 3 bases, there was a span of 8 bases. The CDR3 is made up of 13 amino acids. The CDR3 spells CASSEAVNQPQHF. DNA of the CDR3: TGTGCCAGCAGTGAGGCCGTCAATCAGCCCCAGCATTTT.

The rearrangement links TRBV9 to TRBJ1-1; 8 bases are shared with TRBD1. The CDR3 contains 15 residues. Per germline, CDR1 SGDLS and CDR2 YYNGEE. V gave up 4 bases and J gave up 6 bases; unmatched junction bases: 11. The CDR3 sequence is CASSPNRGAHPEAFF. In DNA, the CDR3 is TGTGCCAGCAGCCCAAACAGGGGGGCGCATCCTGAAGCTTTCTTT. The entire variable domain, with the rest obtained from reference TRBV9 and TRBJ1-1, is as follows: DSGVTQTPKHLITATGQRVTLRCSPRSGDLSVYWYQQSLDQGLQFLIQYYNGEERAKGNILERFSAQQFPDLHSELNLSSLELGDSALYFCASSPNRGAHPEAFFGQGTRLTVV.

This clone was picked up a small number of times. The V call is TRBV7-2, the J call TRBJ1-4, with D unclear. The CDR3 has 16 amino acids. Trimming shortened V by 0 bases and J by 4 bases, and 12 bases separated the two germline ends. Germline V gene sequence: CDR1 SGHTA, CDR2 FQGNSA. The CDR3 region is CASSLAADGYNEKLFF. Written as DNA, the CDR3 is TGTGCCAGCAGCTTAGCGGCCGACGGGTATAATGAAAAACTGTTTTTT.

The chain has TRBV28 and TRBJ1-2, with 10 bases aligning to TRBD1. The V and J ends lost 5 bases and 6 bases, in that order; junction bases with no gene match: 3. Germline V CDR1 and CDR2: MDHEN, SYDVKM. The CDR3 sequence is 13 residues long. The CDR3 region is CASSRQGADGYTF. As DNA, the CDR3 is TGTGCCAGCAGTAGACAGGGGGCGGATGGCTACACCTTC.

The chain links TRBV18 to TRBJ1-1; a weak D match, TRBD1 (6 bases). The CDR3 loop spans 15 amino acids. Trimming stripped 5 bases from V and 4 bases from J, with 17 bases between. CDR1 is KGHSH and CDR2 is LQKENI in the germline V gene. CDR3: CASSTRAGAVTEAFF. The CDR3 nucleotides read TGTGCCAGCTCAACACGTGCGGGGGCGGTCACTGAAGCTTTCTTT. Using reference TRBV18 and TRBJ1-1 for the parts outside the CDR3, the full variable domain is NAGVMQNPRHLVRRRGQEARLRCSPMKGHSHVYWYRQLPEEGLKFMVYLQKENIIDESGMPKERFSAEFPKEGPSILRIQQVVRGDSAAYFCASSTRAGAVTEAFFGQGTRLTVV.

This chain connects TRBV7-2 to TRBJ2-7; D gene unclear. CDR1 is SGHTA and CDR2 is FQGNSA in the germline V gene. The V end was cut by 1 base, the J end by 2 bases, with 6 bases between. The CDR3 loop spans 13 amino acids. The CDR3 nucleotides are TGTGCCAGCAGCTTAGTCGCCACCTACGAGCAGTACTTC. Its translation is CASSLVATYEQYF. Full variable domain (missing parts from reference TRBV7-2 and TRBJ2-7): GAGVSQSPSNKVTEKGKDVELRCDPISGHTALYWYRQSLGQGLEFLIYFQGNSAPDKSGLPSDRFSAERTGGSVSTLTIQRTQQEDSAVYLCASSLVATYEQYFGPGTRLTVT.

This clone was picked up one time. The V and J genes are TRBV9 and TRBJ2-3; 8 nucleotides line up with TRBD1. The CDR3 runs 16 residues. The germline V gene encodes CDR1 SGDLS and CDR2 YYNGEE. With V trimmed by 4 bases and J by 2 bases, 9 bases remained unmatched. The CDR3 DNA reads TGTGCCAGCAGCACCAGGACAGGGACCTTCACAGATACGCAGTATTTT. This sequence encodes CASSTRTGTFTDTQYF. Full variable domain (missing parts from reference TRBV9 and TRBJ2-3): DSGVTQTPKHLITATGQRVTLRCSPRSGDLSVYWYQQSLDQGLQFLIQYYNGEERAKGNILERFSAQQFPDLHSELNLSSLELGDSALYFCASSTRTGTFTDTQYFGPGTRLTVL.

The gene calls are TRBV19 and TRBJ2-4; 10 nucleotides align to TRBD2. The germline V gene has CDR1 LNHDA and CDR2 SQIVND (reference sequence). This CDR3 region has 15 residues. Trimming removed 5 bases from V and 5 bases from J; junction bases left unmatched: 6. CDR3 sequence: CASSPSGGPQNIQYF. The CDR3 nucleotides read TGTGCCAGTAGTCCTAGCGGGGGCCCTCAAAACATTCAGTACTTC.